Listed here is a single T cell receptor (beta chain). Its recognized antigen is unknown. Base qualities are missing; no much larger clone stands one base away. From the cysteine through the phenylalanine, the CDR3 covers 13 amino acids. The read is trimmed to its CDR3 DNA, 39 bases read in frame from base 1. V trim: 5 bases; J trim: 8 bases; unmatched bases: 6. Per the germline V gene (reference sequence), SEHNR is the CDR1 and FQNEAQ is the CDR2. All of the isolated RNA was reverse transcribed with the High Capacity cDNA Reverse Transcription Kit, so expressed TCRB transcripts were sequenced. Naive, central memory and regulatory T cell samples underwent deep immunoSEQ sequencing, averaging about 3.57 million total reads per sample. Sorted cells were lysed in RLT buffer and RNA was extracted with DNase-treated RNeasy Micro or Mini kits, depending on cell number. Each cell subset was processed on its own to prevent cross-contamination, while patient and healthy donor samples were processed together. The immunoSEQ multiplex PCR was used to amplify TCRB sequences from cDNA, generating 87-bp fragments that spanned the CDR3 region. The amplicons were sequenced using the Illumina HiSeq platform. The paper's processing steps were these. Synthetic template baselines were used to correct PCR bias computationally, reads within Hamming distance 2 were collapsed together, and singletons that could not be merged were discarded. Reads were aligned against IMGT to assign V, D and J genes, CDR3 length and insertions or deletions at six rearrangement sites. Clonotype counts were normalized to sorted cell number within each subset before computing true diversity and Gini coefficients with the tcR R package. The overlap coefficient, calculated on TCRB nucleotide sequences, was used to quantify repertoire sharing. Held by TCRdb, this immuneACCESS table contains in-frame sequences only and omits some clones. Under half of the omission traces to an unresolved V gene where checked; the cause of the rest is unknown. That table gives V, J and clone size, and the DNA gave D and trimming. This sample lists about 130,000 clones; approximately 10% were detected once. The ten largest clonotypes hold 0.65% to 0.75% of the sample.

Each donor gave one peripheral blood draw, approximately 100 mL on average, collected into heparinised tubes. Using a panel that included CD45RO, CCR7, CD25, CD127, CD95 and CD27, naive, central memory, regulatory and stem cell-like memory CD4+ T cells were sorted on a BD FACSAria II. A purity above 98% was achieved for all sorted populations. PBMCs were isolated right away by Lymphoprep density gradient centrifugation and were stained directly, without culture. So that batch effects would be minimized, each experiment stained and sorted samples in pairs, pairing one healthy donor with one patient. The sample originates from a study of beta chain features in type 1 diabetes (dated by TCRdb to between 2018 and 2020). About the study as a whole: Mean age, gender distribution, total cell number and subset yield did not differ between patients and healthy donors. A total of roughly 100 million sorted cells were examined across all samples, and RNA yield correlated strongly with the number of cells per subset. In the study, TCRB repertoires of sorted circulating CD4+ T cell subsets from recently diagnosed type 1 diabetes patients were compared with those of matched healthy donors. Regulatory and stem cell-like memory subsets were obtained from only 8 patients and about 8 healthy donors, while naive and central memory subsets were obtained from all 30 or so donors.

Summary of the overall study and its limitations: A moderate but significant shortening of TCRB CDR3 length was observed in type 1 diabetes patients in all four CD4+ subsets. At VDJ recombination sites, type 1 diabetes patients had fewer insertions and more deleted nucleotides, which implies abnormalities in thymic rearrangement. Naive, central memory and regulatory TCRB repertoires appeared to be more alike among patients than among healthy donors. PCR may preferentially amplify shorter templates, but because patient and control samples were amplified and corrected together, any resulting skew would affect both groups equally. Because cDNA was sequenced instead of genomic DNA, activated cells with high expression could be over-represented, although the groups did not differ in activation or CD3 levels. Because the HLA sub-analyses included only small numbers of individuals, any influence of HLA type on TCRB rearrangement was left unresolved.

Sequencing input: central memory CD4+ T cells from blood. The chain is made from TRBV7-9 and TRBJ1-2; 9 nucleotides in the junction match TRBD1. The receptor was isolated from a man aged 30-40 years with type 1 diabetes. Here is the DNA: TGTGCCAGCAGCCCAGGACAGGGGTACGGCTACACCTTC. Protein translation: CASSPGQGYGYTF.